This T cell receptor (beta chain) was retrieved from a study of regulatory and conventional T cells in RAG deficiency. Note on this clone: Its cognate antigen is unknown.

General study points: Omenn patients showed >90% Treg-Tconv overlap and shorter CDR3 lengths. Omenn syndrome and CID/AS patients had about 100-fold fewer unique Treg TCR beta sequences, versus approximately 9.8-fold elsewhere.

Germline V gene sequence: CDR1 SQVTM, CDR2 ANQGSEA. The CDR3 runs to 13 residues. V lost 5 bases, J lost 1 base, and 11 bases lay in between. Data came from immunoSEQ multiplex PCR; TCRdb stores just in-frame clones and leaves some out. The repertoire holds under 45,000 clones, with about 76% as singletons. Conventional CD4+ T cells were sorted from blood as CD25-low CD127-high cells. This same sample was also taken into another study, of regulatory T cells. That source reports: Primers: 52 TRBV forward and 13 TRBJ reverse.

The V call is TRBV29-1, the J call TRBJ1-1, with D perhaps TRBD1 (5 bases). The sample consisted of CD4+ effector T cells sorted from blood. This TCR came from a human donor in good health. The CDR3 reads CSVQTDGNTEAFF. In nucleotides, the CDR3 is TGCAGCGTTCAGACAGATGGGAACACTGAAGCTTTCTTT.